These 9 T cell receptor beta chains were sequenced from one sample in a study of CD8+ T cells in alopecia areata. Following RNA extraction, reverse transcription yielded cDNA that acted as the sequencing template. Some clones are missing from TCRdb's copy, which holds only in-frame ones; the method was immunoSEQ multiplex PCR. Counted here are some 110,000 clones, about 60% occurring once; the ten biggest clones make up about 3%. The sequencing input was CD4+ T cells sorted from blood. These receptors were taken from a human donor in good health.

This chain uses TRBV29-1 with TRBJ1-1; D gene unclear. This CDR3 contains 13 residues. Trimming shortened V by 6 bases and J by 3 bases, and 14 bases separated the two germline ends. Germline V gives CDR1 SQVTM, CDR2 ANQGSEA. This CDR3 is CSVVWGSHTEAFF. CDR3 nucleotides: TGCAGCGTAGTGTGGGGTTCTCACACTGAAGCTTTCTTT.

The V and J genes are TRBV29-1 and TRBJ1-1, with a possible D match to TRBD1 (6 bases). The V and J ends lost 4 bases and 4 bases respectively, with 7 bases between them. CDR3 length: 11 residues. CDR1 is SQVTM and CDR2 is ANQGSEA in the germline V gene. CDR3 sequence: CSVGGPTEAFF. CDR3 coding DNA: TGCAGCGTTGGGGGGCCCACTGAAGCTTTCTTT.

A few counts support this clone. CDR3 nucleotide sequence: TGTGCCAGCAGCTCCTCAGCGGCCAACACCGGGGAGCTGTTTTTT. Amino acid sequence: CASSSSAANTGELFF. This chain links TRBV11-2 with TRBJ2-2; possibly TRBD2 for D (5 bases). The CDR3 is 15 residues long. CDR1 SGHAT and CDR2 FQNNGV come from the germline V gene. V shed 4 bases and J shed 2 bases, with 11 bases lying between them.

The rearrangement joins TRBV5-1 to TRBJ1-2, with D perhaps matching TRBD1 (5 bases). This CDR3 contains 12 residues. V was cut by 4 bases and J by 6 bases, with 10 bases left in between. Germline assignment: CDR1 SGHRS and CDR2 YFSETQ. CDR3 sequence: CASSTGGDGYTF. The DNA for the CDR3 is TGCGCCAGCAGCACCGGGGGAGATGGCTACACCTTC. The whole variable domain, remainder taken from reference TRBV5-1 and TRBJ1-2, is KAGVTQTPRYLIKTRGQQVTLSCSPISGHRSVSWYQQTPGQGLQFLFEYFSETQRNKGNFPGRFSGRQFSNSRSEMNVSTLELGDSALYLCASSTGGDGYTFGSGTRLTVV.

The chain couples TRBV7-2 to TRBJ1-3; tentative D call: TRBD1 (6 bases). CDR1 and CDR2 (germline): SGHTA, FQGNSA. V shed 5 bases and J shed 1 base, with 15 bases lying between them. This CDR3 has 16 residues. In DNA, the CDR3 is TGTGCCAGCAGCCTCAGAGGACAGTCGTCTGGAAACACCATATATTTT. Translating it yields CASSLRGQSSGNTIYF.

The rearrangement joins TRBV5-6 to TRBJ2-1; D gene uncertain. Trimming pared 2 bases from V and 5 bases from J, leaving 2 bases between. Germline V gene sequence: CDR1 SGHDT, CDR2 YYEEEE. This CDR3 comprises 11 residues. CDR3: CASSFNNEQFF. The CDR3 DNA reads as TGTGCCAGCAGCTTCAACAATGAGCAGTTCTTC.

The chain recombines TRBV6-1 with TRBJ2-2, with D possibly matching TRBD1 (6 bases). CDR1 MNHNS and CDR2 SASEGT come from the germline V gene. The CDR3 has 14 residues. V lost 4 bases to trimming and J lost 10 bases, with 16 bases between them. The CDR3 DNA follows: TGTGCCAGCAGTGCCTGGGACATCCTCGAGGAGCTGTTTTTT. Translating it yields CASSAWDILEELFF.

CDR3 sequence (DNA): TGTGCCAGCAGCTTCCCGAGGGGACCAGAGACCCAGTACTTC. Its protein is CASSFPRGPETQYF. This rearrangement joins TRBV7-2 to TRBJ2-5; possibly TRBD1 or TRBD2 for D (5 bases each). Trimming cost V 3 bases and J 4 bases, with 12 bases left between them. The CDR3 loop spans 14 amino acids. Germline V gene sequence: CDR1 SGHTA, CDR2 FQGNSA.

The chain joins TRBV5-4 to TRBJ2-2; 8 bases map to TRBD2. The CDR3 is 15 amino acids. Germline V CDR1 and CDR2: SGHNT, YYREEE (reference sequence). The V and J ends lost 1 base and 6 bases, in that order; junction bases with no gene match: 5. CDR3 amino acids: CASSLPRGGAGELFF. In nucleotides, the CDR3 is TGTGCCAGCAGCTTGCCCCGGGGGGGCGCCGGGGAGCTGTTTTTT. The variable domain in full, with the rest retrieved from reference TRBV5-4 and TRBJ2-2, is ETGVTQSPTHLIKTRGQQVTLRCSSQSGHNTVSWYQQALGQGPQFIFQYYREEENGRGNFPPRFSGLQFPNYSSELNVNALELDDSALYLCASSLPRGGAGELFFGEGSRLTVL.